Listed below are T cell receptor beta chains from one sample, sequenced in a study of breast tumors, draining lymph nodes, adjacent tissues. Via MiXCR, TCRdb re-called the multiplex PCR reads, giving one row per CDR3 protein. Counted here are approximately 22,000 distinct CDR3 sequences, about 54% occurring once; the ten biggest clones make up 13% to 15%. Sequencing was carried out using breast tumor tissue. The receptors come from a female donor with breast cancer. Some clones in this sample may be carry-over from other donors' samples. Both conserved end residues are part of each CDR3. A D gene is named only where the DNA matches it firmly. Only part of the rows carry a size: once, few, many, or a class if the clone is expanded.

j_gene | abundance | d_gene | v_gene | CDR3nt | CDR3aa
TRBJ2-1 | NA | TRBD1 | TRBV12-3/TRBV12-4 | TGTGCCAGCAGCCCGGACAGGGGCTCCTACAATGAGCAGTTCTTC | CASSPDRGSYNEQFF
TRBJ2-2 | many | TRBD2 | TRBV7-8 | TGTGCCAGCAGCTTTGGGACTAGCGGGGGGGTCGGGGAGCTGTTTTTT | CASSFGTSGGVGELFF
TRBJ1-5 | NA | NA | TRBV20-1 | TGCAGTGCCATGACGGGGGAGAGCAATCAGCCCCAGCATTTT | CSAMTGESNQPQHF
TRBJ2-7 | many | NA | TRBV19 | TGTGCCAGTAGTATAGATGCTTTCTACGAGCAGTACTTC | CASSIDAFYEQYF
TRBJ2-3 | many | NA | TRBV18 | TGTGCCAGCTCACCAGGCGGGGGCGCTTTGGATACGCAGTATTTT | CASSPGGGALDTQYF
TRBJ2-5 | NA | TRBD2 | TRBV20-1 | TGCAGTGCTAGAGATGAGGGGACTAGTGGGGAGACCCAGTACTTC | CSARDEGTSGETQYF
TRBJ2-6 | many | NA | TRBV6-1 | TGTGCCAGCCAACCCGGCGTCTCCTCTGGGGCCAACGTCCTGACTTTC | CASQPGVSSGANVLTF
TRBJ1-6 | many | NA | TRBV3-1 | TGTGCCAGCAGCCAAGGGGTCCTTGGGGTTTCACCCCTCCACTTT | CASSQGVLGVSPLHF
TRBJ1-4 | NA | TRBD1 | TRBV20-1 | TGCAGTGCTGGACAGGGGCTTAGGGAAAAACTGTTTTTT | CSAGQGLREKLFF
TRBJ2-1 | NA | TRBD2 | TRBV13 | TGTGCCGGCAGCCCAACCCCGGGACTAGCCATGTCTGAGCAGTTCTTC | CAGSPTPGLAMSEQFF
TRBJ2-5 | NA | TRBD1 | TRBV20-1 | TGCAGTGCCCACCTCGGACAGGGGGAGGAAGAGACCCAGTACTTC | CSAHLGQGEEETQYF
TRBJ1-5 | NA | NA | TRBV12-3/TRBV12-4 | TGTGCCAGCAGACCTCCGCGGGTACCAGATCAGCCCCAGCATTTT | CASRPPRVPDQPQHF
TRBJ1-5 | medium-sized | TRBD1 | TRBV20-1 | TGCAGTGCTACTATGACAGGGGGACTCAATCAGCCCCAGCATTTT | CSATMTGGLNQPQHF
TRBJ2-7 | few | TRBD1 | TRBV7-6 | TGTGCCAGCAGCTTAGTACCGGGACAGGGTCACGAGCAGTACTTC | CASSLVPGQGHEQYF
TRBJ2-5 | NA | TRBD2 | TRBV6-5 | TGTGCCAGCAGTTATAGCGGGGGACCTAAAGAGACCCAGTACTTC | CASSYSGGPKETQYF
TRBJ2-5 | NA | TRBD2 | TRBV15 | TGTGCCACCACCGGACTGACTAGCAATAGAGAGACCCAGTACTTC | CATTGLTSNRETQYF
TRBJ2-6 | NA | NA | TRBV24-1 | TGTGCCACCAGTGAGAGTAGCTCTGGGGCCAACGTCCTGACTTTC | CATSESSSGANVLTF
TRBJ2-5 | NA | TRBD1 | TRBV5-5 | TGTGCCAGCAGCTTCGGGGACAGGGAAGAGACCCAGTACTTC | CASSFGDREETQYF
TRBJ1-2 | NA | TRBD1 | TRBV7-2 | TGTGCCAGCAGCGAGGGGACAGGGGAGATCTATGGCTACACCTTC | CASSEGTGEIYGYTF
TRBJ1-2 | NA | TRBD1 | TRBV2 | TGTGCCAGCAGGGGACAGGGCGTCTATGGCTACACCTTC | CASRGQGVYGYTF
TRBJ2-5 | many | NA | TRBV20-1 | TGCAGTGCTAGGCCGGGACACCTCCAAGAGACCCAGTACTTC | CSARPGHLQETQYF
TRBJ2-5 | medium-sized | NA | TRBV20-1 | TGCAGTGCTAGACATCAAGAGACCCAGTACTTC | CSARHQETQYF
TRBJ2-1 | many | NA | TRBV29-1 | TGCAGCGGGACACTCCCCATAGGGGATGAGCAGTTCTTC | CSGTLPIGDEQFF
TRBJ2-5 | NA | TRBD1 | TRBV2 | TGTGCCAGCAAGAGTCAGGGACAGGGAGGCACCCAGTACTTC | CASKSQGQGGTQYF
TRBJ2-3 | medium-sized | TRBD2 | TRBV12-3/TRBV12-4 | TGTGCCAGCAGTTTAGGACTAGCGGACACAGATACGCAGTATTTT | CASSLGLADTDTQYF
TRBJ2-7 | NA | TRBD1 | TRBV12-3/TRBV12-4 | TGTGCCAGCAGTTTGGTGGGACAGGGTAGGAGCGAGCAGTACTTC | CASSLVGQGRSEQYF
TRBJ2-1 | NA | NA | TRBV7-9 | TGTGCCAGCAGCTTCGGTGTTGAGCAGTTCTTC | CASSFGVEQFF
TRBJ2-7 | medium-sized | TRBD2 | TRBV20-1 | TGCAGTGCTAGACCCCGCTATGGGGGGGTGGGCCTCTACGAGCAGTACTTC | CSARPRYGGVGLYEQYF
TRBJ1-2 | NA | NA | TRBV5-1 | TGCGCCAGCAGCTTGGAGCCCGGGAGAGGCCCCTATGGCTACACCTTC | CASSLEPGRGPYGYTF
TRBJ2-3 | many | TRBD1 | TRBV3-1 | TGTGCCAGCAGCCAAAGCCAGGGGGCCACAGATACGCAGTATTTT | CASSQSQGATDTQYF
TRBJ2-7 | medium-sized | NA | TRBV6-5 | TGTGCCAGCAGTCACCAAGGGGGGCGCGCGTACGAGCAGTACTTC | CASSHQGGRAYEQYF
TRBJ1-5 | once | TRBD1 | TRBV7-2 | TGTGCCAGCAGCTTAGCGTGGACAGGGACAAGGCCCCAGCATTTT | CASSLAWTGTRPQHF
TRBJ2-7 | NA | NA | TRBV20-1 | TGCAGTGCAGCCTTGACTCCACTCGGGGAGCAGTACTTC | CSAALTPLGEQYF
TRBJ2-1 | medium-sized | NA | TRBV4-1 | TGCGCCAGCAGCCAAGAAGAACAGTACAATGAGCAGTTCTTC | CASSQEEQYNEQFF
TRBJ2-1 | few | TRBD1 | TRBV20-1 | TGCAGTGCTCTCGGGACAGGGGGGGACAATGAGCAGTTCTTC | CSALGTGGDNEQFF